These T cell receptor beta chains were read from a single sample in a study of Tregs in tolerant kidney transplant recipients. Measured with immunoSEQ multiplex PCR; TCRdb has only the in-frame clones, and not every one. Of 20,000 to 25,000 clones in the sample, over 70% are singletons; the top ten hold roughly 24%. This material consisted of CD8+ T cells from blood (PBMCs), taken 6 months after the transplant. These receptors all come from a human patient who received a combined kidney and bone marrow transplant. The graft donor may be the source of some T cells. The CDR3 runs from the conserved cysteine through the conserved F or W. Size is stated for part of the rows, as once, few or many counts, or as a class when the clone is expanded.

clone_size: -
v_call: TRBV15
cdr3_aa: CATSSGQLGHYEQYF

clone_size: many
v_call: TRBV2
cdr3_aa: CASSTGTEAFF

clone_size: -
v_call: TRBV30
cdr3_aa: CAWSPLAYEQFF

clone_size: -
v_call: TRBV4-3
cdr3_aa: CASSQDWSLAANEQFF

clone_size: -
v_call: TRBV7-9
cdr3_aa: CASSSTRDSVYGYTF

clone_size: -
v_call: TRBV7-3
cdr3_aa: CASSLDRLSTEAFF

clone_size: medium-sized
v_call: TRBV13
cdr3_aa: CASSQSGTSGLGAQYF

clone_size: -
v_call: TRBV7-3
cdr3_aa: CASSFLAGVGEQFF

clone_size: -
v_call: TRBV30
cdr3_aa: CAWSYDPRGYRYGYTF

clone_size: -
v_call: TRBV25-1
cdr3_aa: CASSESLAGAQYF

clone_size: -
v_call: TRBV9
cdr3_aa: CASSGEQGLEGNEQFF

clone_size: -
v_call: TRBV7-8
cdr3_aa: CASSSKGQGGELFF

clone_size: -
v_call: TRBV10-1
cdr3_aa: CAYAQRGAGWTDTQYF

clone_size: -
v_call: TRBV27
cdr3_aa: CASSSLAGNEQFF

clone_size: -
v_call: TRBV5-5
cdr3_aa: CASTQEGRAYEQYF

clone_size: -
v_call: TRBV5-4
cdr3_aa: CASSPGRARTDTQYF

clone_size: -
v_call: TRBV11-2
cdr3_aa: CASSSGQESSYEQYF

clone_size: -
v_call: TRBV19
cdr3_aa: CASRVGGGSNSPLHF

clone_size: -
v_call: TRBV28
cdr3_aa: CASSLPPVGGSSTDTQYF

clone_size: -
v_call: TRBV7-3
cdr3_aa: CASSSGGWGETQYF

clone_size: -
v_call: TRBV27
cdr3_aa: CASSLAGAPLGQYF

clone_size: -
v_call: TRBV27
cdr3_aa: CASRPRSSYNEQFF

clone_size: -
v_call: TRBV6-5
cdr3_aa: CASRPGTRVGGEQFF

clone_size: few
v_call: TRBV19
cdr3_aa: CASSSQVPEAFF

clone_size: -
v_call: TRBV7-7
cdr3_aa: CASSSGMDSLSEQFF

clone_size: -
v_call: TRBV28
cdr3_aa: CASSFLAGTDTQYF

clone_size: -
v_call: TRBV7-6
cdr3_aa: CASSLSGTPLTDTQYF

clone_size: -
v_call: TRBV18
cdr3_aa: CASSPQPQGAGGNTIYF